Sequencing of this T cell receptor (beta chain) was carried out in a study of cytomegalovirus exposure and HLA in healthy donors. Looking at the study overall: Early on, a data release was issued that held 65 million to 100 million unique TCRs from HLA-typed donors.

Overall study findings and caveats: As immune exposure information, only CMV serostatus was available. Presence/absence analysis assumed near-uniform sequencing depth across donors. A missense DCLRE1C variant was associated with V- and J-gene trimming of TCR beta chains in a later analysis, and an independent cohort replicated the association.

In regard to this clone: The antigen remains unidentified.

The CDR3 is made up of 16 amino acids. CDR1 and CDR2 from the germline V gene are SGDLS and YYNGEE. Trimming cost V 2 bases and J 1 base, with 12 bases left between them. The PCR employed 60 Vbeta primers together with 13 Jbeta primers. Data came from immunoSEQ multiplex PCR; TCRdb stores just in-frame clones and leaves some out. This sample carries tens of thousands of clones, 72% of them seen once, and the ten largest clones take around 8.4%. V gene TRBV9 combines with J gene TRBJ2-2, with D perhaps matching TRBD1 (6 bases). This sequence was found in a woman aged 50 to 60 in good health and CMV-seronegative. Sequencing was carried out using PBMCs. The DNA of the CDR3 is TGTGCCAGCAGCGTCCCAATGGGACAGAACACCGGGGAGCTGTTTTTT. Translation: CASSVPMGQNTGELFF.